This TCR beta chain was sequenced in a study of PD-1 blockade in classical Hodgkin lymphoma. Patients all relapsed after autologous stem cell transplantation, and there was variation in brentuximab vedotin exposure. Best responses included complete response and partial response; otherwise, the best response was progressive disease. A word on this clone: The antigen remains undetermined.

Libraries were prepared by immunoSEQ multiplex PCR; TCRdb keeps only in-frame clonotypes and omits some of them. In the table there are more than 45,000 clones, around 70% of which are singletons. Study-wide results and limits: Healthy donors reportedly exceeded newly diagnosed patients in baseline TCR diversity. Whoever responded completely had baseline diversity much like that seen in newly diagnosed patients.

Germline loops: CDR1 SGHNT, CDR2 YYREEE (reference sequence). Losses at the gene ends were 4 bases for V and 4 bases for J; bases not matched to a gene: 5. This CDR3 comprises 14 residues. The chain has TRBV5-4 and TRBJ1-1, with 9 bases fitting TRBD1. The sequences come from peripheral blood mononuclear cells (PBMCs), collected at baseline. This clonotype originated in a human donor with classical Hodgkin lymphoma. CDR3 in amino acids: CASSATGGSTEAFF. CDR3 in DNA: TGTGCCAGCAGCGCGACAGGGGGAAGCACTGAAGCTTTCTTT.